What follows are 31 T cell receptor beta chains derived from one specimen sequenced in a study of human T cells and chemical hapten exposure. A single record per CDR3 protein comes from TCRdb applying MiXCR to the RACE reads. This table holds about 84,000 distinct CDR3 sequences, about 10% found once. The sample's time point: patch test 2, 6 weeks after DPC sensitization. The sample's treatment: therapeutic diphenylcyclopropenone sensitization with weekly scalp DPC. The sample in question was whole blood, obtained in connection with sensitization to the hapten diphenylcyclopropenone (DPC). These receptors all stem from a woman aged 45-60 years with alopecia areata. Some clones in this sample may be carry-over from other donors' samples.

This clonotype was seen more than once but under ten times. This chain uses TRBV6-6 with TRBJ2-1, with 7 bases matching TRBD2. This CDR3 region has 15 residues. Germline CDR1 and CDR2: MNHNY and SVGAGI (reference sequence). V shed 2 bases and J 7 bases; nucleotides not matched to a gene: 8. The CDR3 spells CASSYSGARGNEQFF. For the CDR3, the DNA is TGTGCCAGCAGTTACAGCGGGGCTAGGGGTAATGAGCAGTTCTTC.

This clonotype was detected a few times. This chain joins TRBV4-3 and TRBJ2-2, with no clear D. The CDR3 has 13 residues. In germline, CDR1 is LGHNA, CDR2 YSLEER. Between the trimmed V and J ends, which lost 4 bases and 15 bases, there was a span of 18 bases. In DNA, the CDR3 is TGCGCCAGCAGCCCCGGACCCGACCGGGTATTGTTTTTT. Residues: CASSPGPDRVLFF.

This sequence joins TRBV6-2 or TRBV6-3 and TRBJ1-1, with D tentatively TRBD1 (6 bases). Germline loops: CDR1 MNHEY, CDR2 SVGEGT. V lost 7 bases, J lost 6 bases, and 12 bases lay in between. This CDR3 has 12 amino acids. CDR3 region: CASKFRGSEAFF. The CDR3 bases are TGTGCCAGCAAGTTCAGGGGTTCTGAAGCTTTCTTT.

The rearrangement links TRBV7-2 to TRBJ1-2, with no clear D. CDR1 and CDR2 (germline): SGHTA, FQGNSA. V lost 1 base and J lost 6, with 9 bases in between. The CDR3 runs 13 residues. This chain's CDR3 is CASSLDDPNGYTF. The CDR3, as DNA: TGTGCCAGCAGCTTAGACGATCCCAATGGCTACACCTTC.

This clonotype appeared many times. The genes are TRBV6-5 and TRBJ2-5; TRBD2 might be the D (6 bases). Deletions cut 6 bases from V and 6 bases from J, with 11 bases between. CDR1 is MNHEY, CDR2 SVGAGI, per germline. The CDR3 length is 12 residues. The chain's CDR3 is CASRSGLQTQYF. The CDR3 nucleotides are TGTGCCAGCAGATCGGGACTCCAGACCCAGTACTTC.

This clonotype turned up a few times. This CDR3 reads CASSFFEGQGGGYEQYF. CDR3 sequence (DNA): TGTGCCAGCAGTTTTTTCGAAGGGCAGGGGGGAGGCTACGAGCAGTACTTC. This sequence joins TRBV28 and TRBJ2-7, with D possibly being TRBD1 (7 bases). V was pared by 3 bases and J by 3 bases, with 21 bases between. CDR1 and CDR2 from the germline V gene are MDHEN and SYDVKM. This CDR3 has 17 residues.

This clonotype was counted only a few times. This chain joins TRBV18 and TRBJ2-5; TRBD1 is a possible D gene (6 bases). Germline CDR1 KGHSH, CDR2 LQKENI. Trimming left V 2 bases short and J 0 bases short, with 10 bases between. This CDR3 has 15 amino acids. CDR3 nucleotides: TGTGCCAGCTCACCAAATTCAGGGGACCAAGAGACCCAGTACTTC. It encodes CASSPNSGDQETQYF.

The rearrangement joins TRBV28 to TRBJ1-1; D is possibly TRBD1 (6 bases). Germline V gene sequence: CDR1 MDHEN, CDR2 SYDVKM. This CDR3 contains 13 residues. Trimming took off 4 bases at V and 7 bases at J, with 13 bases between the two ends. The CDR3 region has the DNA TGTGCCAGCAGTTCGACGCCCAGGGGTGAAGCTTTCTTT. Its translation: CASSSTPRGEAFF.

The rearrangement uses TRBV3-1 and TRBJ2-7; the D call may be TRBD1 or TRBD2 (5 bases each). CDR3 length: 13 amino acids. From germline, CDR1 is LGHDT and CDR2 YNNKEL (reference sequence). V lost 5 bases and J lost 7, with 15 bases in between. The CDR3 protein is CASSDLRQREQYF. CDR3 DNA: TGTGCCAGCAGCGATCTGAGACAGCGGGAGCAGTACTTC.

The rearrangement uses TRBV6-2 or TRBV6-3 and TRBJ2-7; TRBD1 matches at 7 bases. CDR1 is MNHEY and CDR2 is SVGEGT in the germline V gene. J lost 0 bases, V lost 7 bases, and 3 bases had no gene match. The CDR3 has 13 residues. For the CDR3, the DNA is TGTGCCAGCAAAGGGACAGCCTCCTACGAGCAGTACTTC. It specifies CASKGTASYEQYF.

V is TRBV3-1 and J is TRBJ1-4; 8 bases align to TRBD1. V was clipped by 5 bases and J by 4 bases; unmatched bases: 3. Germline CDR1 reads LGHDT; CDR2 reads YNNKEL (reference sequence). This CDR3 comprises 14 residues. The DNA of the CDR3 is TGTGCCAGCAGCGTGGGACAGGATAATGAAAAACTGTTTTTT. Encoded protein: CASSVGQDNEKLFF. The whole variable domain, remainder taken from reference TRBV3-1 and TRBJ1-4, is DTAVSQTPKYLVTQMGNDKSIKCEQNLGHDTMYWYKQDSKKFLKIMFSYNNKELIINETVPNRFSPKSPDKAHLNLHINSLELGDSAVYFCASSVGQDNEKLFFGSGTQLSVL.

This clonotype occurred many times. The chain joins TRBV12-3 or TRBV12-4 to TRBJ1-2; no clear D gene. V lost 2 bases and J lost 3, with 10 bases in between. The CDR3 consists of 14 residues. Written as DNA, the CDR3 is TGTGCCAGCAGTTTAAGAGAGGCGCACTATGGCTACACCTTC. Protein: CASSLREAHYGYTF.

This clonotype was recorded at least ten times. This rearrangement joins TRBV20-1 to TRBJ1-2; tentative D call: TRBD1 (6 bases). The CDR3 consists of 12 residues. CDR1 and CDR2 (germline): DFQATT, SNEGSKA (reference sequence). Trimming cost V 6 bases and J 3 bases, with 11 bases left between them. This CDR3 is CSARTEDYGYTF. The CDR3 nucleotides are TGCAGTGCCCGGACAGAAGACTATGGCTACACCTTC.

This clonotype was observed many times. The chain links TRBV6-5 to TRBJ2-7, with D perhaps TRBD1 (5 bases). Per germline, CDR1 MNHEY and CDR2 SVGAGI. The V and J ends lost 4 bases and 4 bases respectively, with 14 bases between them. The CDR3 runs to 14 residues. CDR3 region: CASSSAGMGYEQYF. In nucleotides, the CDR3 is TGTGCCAGCAGTTCGGCAGGGATGGGGTACGAGCAGTACTTC.

This chain connects TRBV5-1 to TRBJ2-2; D is undetermined. Germline-derived CDR1 and CDR2 are SGHRS and YFSETQ. V lost 4 bases and J 6 bases, leaving 19 bases between the germline ends. This CDR3 region has 16 residues. CDR3 DNA: TGCGCCAGCAGCACCGGTGGGCAGGCTCTGGCCGGGGAGCTGTTTTTT. It encodes CASSTGGQALAGELFF.

This clonotype was recorded at least ten times. The CDR3 DNA follows: TGCAGCGTGGCCGGGACTGGGGCCAACGTCCTGACTTTC. It codes for CSVAGTGANVLTF. The chain uses TRBV29-1 and TRBJ2-6; weak D call: TRBD2 (5 bases). Per germline, CDR1 SQVTM and CDR2 ANQGSEA. V was clipped by 6 bases and J by 2 bases, with 8 bases between them. This CDR3 region has 13 residues. The entire variable domain, with the rest obtained from reference TRBV29-1 and TRBJ2-6, is as follows: SAVISQKPSRDICQRGTSLTIQCQVDSQVTMMFWYRQQPGQSLTLIATANQGSEATYESGFVIDKFPISRPNLTFSTLTVSNMSPEDSSIYLCSVAGTGANVLTFGAGSRLTVL.

The chain joins TRBV6-5 to TRBJ1-4; D unclear. The germline CDR1 and CDR2 sequences are MNHEY and SVGAGI. V was shortened by 3 bases and J by 0 bases, with 14 bases between the two germline ends. This CDR3 comprises 17 residues. The CDR3 DNA reads TGTGCCAGCAGTTATGAGAGGGAACATGCAACTAATGAAAAACTGTTTTTT. Residues: CASSYEREHATNEKLFF.

The chain links TRBV19 to TRBJ2-7; 7 bases map to TRBD2. CDR1 is LNHDA and CDR2 is SQIVND in the germline V gene (reference sequence). The length of the CDR3 is 14 residues. Trimming removed 1 base from V and 3 bases from J; junction bases left unmatched: 3. In DNA form, the CDR3 reads TGTGCCAGTAGTATAGCGGGAGGTTACTACGAGCAGTACTTC. Protein product: CASSIAGGYYEQYF. Full variable domain (rest looked up from reference TRBV19 and TRBJ2-7): DGGITQSPKYLFRKEGQNVTLSCEQNLNHDAMYWYRQDPGQGLRLIYYSQIVNDFQKGDIAEGYSVSREKKESFPLTVTSAQKNPTAFYLCASSIAGGYYEQYFGPGTRLTVT.

This clonotype has at least ten counts. This sequence joins TRBV6-2 or TRBV6-3 and TRBJ1-2, with 10 bases fitting TRBD1. The J segment lost 6 bases and the V segment lost 8 bases, leaving 12 bases of the junction unmatched. This CDR3 region has 15 residues. Germline CDR1 reads MNHEY; CDR2 reads SVGEGT. Here the CDR3 reads CASDYAGTGADGYTF. CDR3 bases: TGTGCCAGCGACTACGCCGGGACAGGGGCGGATGGCTACACCTTC.

This clonotype occurred many times. This chain links TRBV7-2 with TRBJ2-3; 8 bases line up with TRBD2. The CDR3 is 16 residues long. Germline CDR1 and CDR2: SGHTA and FQGNSA. The trim removed 5 bases at V and 0 bases at J, leaving 7 bases unmatched. In nucleotides, the CDR3 is TGTGCCAGCAGCCGACAGCGGGGGACCAGCACAGATACGCAGTATTTT. Its protein is CASSRQRGTSTDTQYF.

This clonotype has ten or more counts. The gene calls are TRBV20-1 and TRBJ1-1, with 8 positions matching TRBD1. This CDR3 has 12 amino acids. Germline V gene lookup returns CDR1 DFQATT and CDR2 SNEGSKA (reference sequence). V gave up 6 bases and J gave up 10 bases; unmatched junction bases: 10. The CDR3 DNA follows: TGCAGTGCCAGCGCAGGGGGCTTTGCAGCTTTCTTT. It is translated as CSASAGGFAAFF.

This chain uses TRBV6-5 with TRBJ1-5; a possible D gene is TRBD1 (6 bases). Germline CDR1 MNHEY, CDR2 SVGAGI. The ends were cut back, 5 bases at V and 0 bases at J, with 11 bases in the middle. This CDR3 spans 15 amino acids. CDR3 region: CASSPDRGSNQPQHF. The CDR3 DNA reads as TGTGCCAGCAGTCCGGACAGAGGTAGCAATCAGCCCCAGCATTTT.

V usage is TRBV27 and J usage is TRBJ1-1, with unresolved D. The germline V gene encodes CDR1 MNHEY and CDR2 SMNVEV (reference sequence). This CDR3 is 13 amino acids long. V was clipped by 0 bases and J by 1 base, with 3 bases between them. CDR3 in amino acids: CASSLSANTEAFF. The CDR3 DNA reads as TGTGCCAGCAGTTTATCTGCGAACACTGAAGCTTTCTTT.

Many counts were recorded for this clonotype. The rearrangement joins TRBV12-3 or TRBV12-4 to TRBJ2-3; 13 bases align to TRBD2. The CDR3 has 16 amino acids. Losses at the gene ends were 7 bases for V and 6 bases for J; bases not matched to a gene: 10. CDR3: CASIRRTSGSRDTQYF. The CDR3 nucleotides read TGTGCCAGCATCCGAAGGACTAGCGGGAGTAGGGATACGCAGTATTTT.

This clonotype has a count of ten or more. The CDR3 is CSATRGGSSTEAFF. In DNA form, the CDR3 reads TGCAGCGCAACGAGAGGGGGCTCGAGCACTGAAGCTTTCTTT. The gene calls are TRBV29-1 and TRBJ1-1, with TRBD1 identical over 7 bases. Trimming cost V 7 bases and J 4 bases; bases outside gene matches: 12. The CDR3 has 14 amino acids. CDR1 and CDR2 from the germline V gene are SQVTM and ANQGSEA.

This clonotype has more than one count but fewer than ten. The rearrangement uses TRBV14 and TRBJ2-2; 7 bases fit TRBD1. CDR3 length equals 16 residues. The V gene end was trimmed by 6 bases and the J gene end by 4 bases; junction bases not matched to a gene: 11. Germline V gives CDR1 SGHDN, CDR2 FVKESK. The CDR3 region is CASSKRDRDSTGELFF. The CDR3 nucleotides read TGTGCCAGCAGTAAAAGAGACAGGGATTCCACCGGGGAGCTGTTTTTT.

This chain's CDR3 is CAIRPDRAGTEAFF. DNA of the CDR3: TGTGCCATCAGACCGGACAGGGCGGGCACTGAAGCTTTCTTT. The chain uses TRBV10-3 and TRBJ1-1; 8 bases are a match to TRBD1. The V segment lost 6 bases and the J segment 4 bases; nucleotides outside the gene matches: 7. Germline values: CDR1 ENHRY, CDR2 SYGVKD. The CDR3 totals 14 residues.

This clonotype appeared many times. The rearrangement links TRBV29-1 to TRBJ2-1; 14 nucleotides align to TRBD2. Germline V lookup: CDR1 SQVTM, CDR2 ANQGSEA. The CDR3 has 18 residues. Losses at the gene ends were 3 bases for V and 8 bases for J; bases not matched to a gene: 15. CDR3 sequence reads: CSVDGDGTSGRSGDEQFF. CDR3 sequence (DNA): TGCAGCGTTGACGGGGACGGGACTAGCGGGAGAAGCGGGGATGAGCAGTTCTTC.

This clonotype was counted many times. CDR3 amino acids: CASSKVISGELFF. CDR3 nucleotide sequence: TGTGCCAGTAGTAAGGTGATTTCCGGGGAGCTGTTTTTT. The chain uses TRBV19 and TRBJ2-2; D gene unclear. The CDR3 extends over 13 amino acids. Trimming left V 4 bases short and J 6 bases short, with 9 bases between. CDR1 and CDR2 (germline): LNHDA, SQIVND (reference sequence).

V and J are TRBV9 and TRBJ1-6, with unresolved D. Germline V gives CDR1 SGDLS, CDR2 YYNGEE. The CDR3 is 13 residues long. V gave up 4 bases and J gave up 8 bases, with 10 bases separating them. The CDR3 DNA reads as TGTGCCAGCAGCCTCTCGGATGATTCACCCCTCCACTTT. Residues: CASSLSDDSPLHF.

This clonotype was detected many times. The J gene is TRBJ1-5, the V gene TRBV27, with TRBD1 identical over 8 bases. V lost 5 bases, J lost 6 bases, and 9 bases stayed unmatched. The germline V gene has CDR1 MNHEY and CDR2 SMNVEV (reference sequence). The CDR3 has 15 residues. DNA of the CDR3: TGTGCCAGCAGTCTCCGGGACAGGACCAGTCAGCCCCAGCATTTT. The encoded protein is CASSLRDRTSQPQHF.